Listed below are T cell receptor beta chains from one sample, sequenced in a study of shared clonotypes between healthy human individuals. Profiling relied on immunoSEQ multiplex PCR, and the TCRdb table lists in-frame clones only, not all of them. This sample yields about 2 million clones, of which about 95% are seen a single time; 1.2% belongs to the top ten. Sequenced material: naive CD8+ T cells sorted from blood. Receptors originate from a man younger than 35 in good health. CDR3s leave out the opening cysteine and the closing phenylalanine or tryptophan. Each record gives: V gene, clone size, J gene, CDR3 protein. Rows may omit the clone size; those that give it use once, few, many or a size class.

V gene: TRBV9
clone size: NA
J gene: TRBJ2-1
CDR3 protein: ASSVVPGAGYNEQF

V gene: TRBV4-1
clone size: once
J gene: TRBJ2-7
CDR3 protein: ASSQDGTGAVEQY

V gene: TRBV7-9
clone size: NA
J gene: TRBJ1-2
CDR3 protein: ASSSDLGEFNYGYT

V gene: TRBV28
clone size: once
J gene: TRBJ1-5
CDR3 protein: ASSPQGEAQPQH

V gene: TRBV27
clone size: once
J gene: TRBJ2-3
CDR3 protein: ASSPGTRMADTQY

V gene: TRBV4-1
clone size: NA
J gene: TRBJ1-6
CDR3 protein: ASSTSPGQGLSPLH

V gene: TRBV4-3
clone size: NA
J gene: TRBJ2-7
CDR3 protein: ASSQVLIGEQY

V gene: TRBV7-6
clone size: NA
J gene: TRBJ2-7
CDR3 protein: ASSLEQRSFYEQY

V gene: TRBV2
clone size: NA
J gene: TRBJ1-5
CDR3 protein: ASRYRQVSNQPQH

V gene: TRBV27
clone size: NA
J gene: TRBJ2-7
CDR3 protein: ASRDIQGGYEQY

V gene: TRBV4-3
clone size: NA
J gene: TRBJ2-5
CDR3 protein: ASSPSTGAGETQY

V gene: TRBV13
clone size: NA
J gene: TRBJ2-7
CDR3 protein: ASSFQGDSYEQY

V gene: TRBV6-4
clone size: NA
J gene: TRBJ2-1
CDR3 protein: ASTDRSYNEQF

V gene: TRBV27
clone size: NA
J gene: TRBJ1-2
CDR3 protein: ASSSPPYGYT

V gene: TRBV7-3
clone size: NA
J gene: TRBJ2-3
CDR3 protein: ASSLGLAGITDTQY

V gene: TRBV9
clone size: NA
J gene: TRBJ2-7
CDR3 protein: ASSVGGQSDLF

V gene: TRBV29-1
clone size: NA
J gene: TRBJ2-1
CDR3 protein: SVSTGTGIATTYNEQF

V gene: TRBV29-1
clone size: once
J gene: TRBJ2-1
CDR3 protein: SVEVAGSSSYNEQF

V gene: TRBV2
clone size: NA
J gene: TRBJ2-7
CDR3 protein: ASSERAYEQY

V gene: TRBV7-6
clone size: NA
J gene: TRBJ2-1
CDR3 protein: ASSLAETGEQF

V gene: TRBV13
clone size: NA
J gene: TRBJ1-2
CDR3 protein: ASSEKGQENYGYT

V gene: TRBV4-1
clone size: NA
J gene: TRBJ2-7
CDR3 protein: ASSQDLTSGYEQY

V gene: TRBV7-9
clone size: NA
J gene: TRBJ2-1
CDR3 protein: ASSQNIHEQF

V gene: TRBV6-1
clone size: NA
J gene: TRBJ1-5
CDR3 protein: ASSAMTGGQPQH

V gene: TRBV5-1
clone size: NA
J gene: TRBJ2-7
CDR3 protein: ASSLARGGYEQY

V gene: TRBV7-9
clone size: NA
J gene: TRBJ2-7
CDR3 protein: ASSPPGLGKFTYEQY

V gene: TRBV10-3
clone size: NA
J gene: TRBJ2-3
CDR3 protein: AISESPSGSTDTQY

V gene: TRBV4-3
clone size: once
J gene: TRBJ1-2
CDR3 protein: ASSQEPEDRSYGYT

V gene: TRBV5-1
clone size: NA
J gene: TRBJ2-3
CDR3 protein: ASSYNNPDTQY

V gene: TRBV29-1
clone size: NA
J gene: TRBJ2-1
CDR3 protein: SVAGSGLYNEQF

V gene: TRBV27
clone size: once
J gene: TRBJ1-2
CDR3 protein: ASSLAGGDYGYT

V gene: TRBV15
clone size: NA
J gene: TRBJ1-1
CDR3 protein: ATSAGWGTEAF

V gene: TRBV9
clone size: NA
J gene: TRBJ1-2
CDR3 protein: ASSVGGGSSGYT

V gene: TRBV11-1
clone size: NA
J gene: TRBJ1-1
CDR3 protein: ASSLAGTYMNTEAF

V gene: TRBV7-3
clone size: NA
J gene: TRBJ2-1
CDR3 protein: ASSGATNEQF

V gene: TRBV15
clone size: NA
J gene: TRBJ1-1
CDR3 protein: ATSLFSGATEAF

V gene: TRBV7-9
clone size: NA
J gene: TRBJ2-5
CDR3 protein: ASSLGQGQETQY

V gene: TRBV5-4
clone size: NA
J gene: TRBJ2-3
CDR3 protein: ASSYQGGGTDTQY

V gene: TRBV6-5
clone size: NA
J gene: TRBJ2-2
CDR3 protein: ASSWQVEEAGELF

V gene: TRBV7-6
clone size: once
J gene: TRBJ2-1
CDR3 protein: ASSPLGGPYNEQF

V gene: TRBV6-5
clone size: NA
J gene: TRBJ1-2
CDR3 protein: ASSFTQGGVSYGYT

V gene: TRBV9
clone size: NA
J gene: TRBJ2-7
CDR3 protein: ASSVQDSYEQY